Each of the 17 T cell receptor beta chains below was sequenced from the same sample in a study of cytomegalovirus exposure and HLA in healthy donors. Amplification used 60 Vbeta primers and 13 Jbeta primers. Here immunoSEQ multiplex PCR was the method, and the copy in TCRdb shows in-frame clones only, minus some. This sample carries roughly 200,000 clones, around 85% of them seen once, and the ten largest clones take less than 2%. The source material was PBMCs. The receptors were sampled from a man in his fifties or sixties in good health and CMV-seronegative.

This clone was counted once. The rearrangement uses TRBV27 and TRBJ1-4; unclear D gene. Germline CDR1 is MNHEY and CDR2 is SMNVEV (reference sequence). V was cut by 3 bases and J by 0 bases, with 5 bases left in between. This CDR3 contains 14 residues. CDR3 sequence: CASSLSSTNEKLFF. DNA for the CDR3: TGTGCCAGCAGTTTGAGCTCAACTAATGAAAAACTGTTTTTT.

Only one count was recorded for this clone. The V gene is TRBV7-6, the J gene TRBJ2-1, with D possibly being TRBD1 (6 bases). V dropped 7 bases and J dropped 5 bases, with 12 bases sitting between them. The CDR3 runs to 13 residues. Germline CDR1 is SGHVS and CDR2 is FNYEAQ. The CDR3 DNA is TGTGCCAGCACTGAGGGGGTAAACAATGAGCAGTTCTTC. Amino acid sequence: CASTEGVNNEQFF. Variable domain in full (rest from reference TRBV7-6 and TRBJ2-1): GAGVSQSPRYKVTKRGQDVALRCDPISGHVSLYWYRQALGQGPEFLTYFNYEAQQDKSGLPNDRFSAERPEGSISTLTIQRTEQRDSAMYRCASTEGVNNEQFFGPGTRLTVL.

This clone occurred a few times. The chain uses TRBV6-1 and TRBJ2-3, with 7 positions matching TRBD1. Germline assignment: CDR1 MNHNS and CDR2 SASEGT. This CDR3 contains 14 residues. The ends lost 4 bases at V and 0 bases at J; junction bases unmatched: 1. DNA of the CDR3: TGTGCCAGCAGTGTGGGACAGAGCACAGATACGCAGTATTTT. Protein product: CASSVGQSTDTQYF.

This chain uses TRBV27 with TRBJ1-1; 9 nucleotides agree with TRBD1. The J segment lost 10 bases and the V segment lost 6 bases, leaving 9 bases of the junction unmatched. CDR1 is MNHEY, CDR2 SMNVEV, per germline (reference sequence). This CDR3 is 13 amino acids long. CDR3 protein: CASSQRQGVRAFF. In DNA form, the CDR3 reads TGTGCCAGCAGCCAAAGACAGGGGGTGAGAGCTTTCTTT.

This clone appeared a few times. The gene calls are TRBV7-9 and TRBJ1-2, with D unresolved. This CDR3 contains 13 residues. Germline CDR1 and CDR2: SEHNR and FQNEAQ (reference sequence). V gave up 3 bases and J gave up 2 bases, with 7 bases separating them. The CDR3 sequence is CASSFGQNYGYTF. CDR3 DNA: TGTGCCAGCAGCTTTGGCCAGAACTATGGCTACACCTTC. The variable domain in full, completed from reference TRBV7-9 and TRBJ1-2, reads DTGVSQNPRHKITKRGQNVTFRCDPISEHNRLYWYRQTLGQGPEFLTYFQNEAQLEKSRLLSDRFSAERPKGSFSTLEIQRTEQGDSAMYLCASSFGQNYGYTFGSGTRLTVV.

CDR3 sequence (DNA): TGTGCCAGCAGAGATAGGGCAACAGGGGGTATGAGGAACACTGAAGCTTTCTTT. Amino acid sequence: CASRDRATGGMRNTEAFF. The chain recombines TRBV28 with TRBJ1-1, with 8 bases fitting TRBD1. This CDR3 spans 18 amino acids. Germline loops: CDR1 MDHEN, CDR2 SYDVKM. V lost 6 bases to trimming and J lost 1 base; unmatched junction nucleotides: 16. Drawing the rest from reference TRBV28 and TRBJ1-1, the complete variable domain is DVKVTQSSRYLVKRTGEKVFLECVQDMDHENMFWYRQDPGLGLRLIYFSYDVKMKEKGDIPEGYSVSREKKERFSLILESASTNQTSMYLCASRDRATGGMRNTEAFFGQGTRLTVV.

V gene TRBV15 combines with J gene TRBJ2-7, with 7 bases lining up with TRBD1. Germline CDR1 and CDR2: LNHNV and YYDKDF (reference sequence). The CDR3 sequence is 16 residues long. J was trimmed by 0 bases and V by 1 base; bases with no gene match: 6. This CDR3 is CATSRGGGLNSYEQYF. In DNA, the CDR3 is TGTGCCACCAGCAGAGGAGGGGGCCTCAACTCCTACGAGCAGTACTTC.

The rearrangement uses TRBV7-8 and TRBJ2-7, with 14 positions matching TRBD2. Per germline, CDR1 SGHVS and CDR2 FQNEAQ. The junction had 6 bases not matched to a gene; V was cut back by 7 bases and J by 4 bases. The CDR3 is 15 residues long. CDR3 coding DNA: TGTGCCAGCAAGATCGGGACTAGCGGGAGTTACGAGCAGTACTTC. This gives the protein CASKIGTSGSYEQYF. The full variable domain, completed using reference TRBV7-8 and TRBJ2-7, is GAGVSQSPRYKVAKRGQDVALRCDPISGHVSLFWYQQALGQGPEFLTYFQNEAQLDKSGLPSDRFFAERPEGSVSTLKIQRTQQEDSAVYLCASKIGTSGSYEQYFGPGTRLTVT.

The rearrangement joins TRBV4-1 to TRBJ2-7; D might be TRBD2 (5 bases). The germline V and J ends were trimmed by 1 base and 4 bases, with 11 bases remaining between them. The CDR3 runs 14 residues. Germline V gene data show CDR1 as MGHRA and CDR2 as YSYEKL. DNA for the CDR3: TGCGCCAGCAGCCAAGGCGCCGGGAAGTACGAGCAGTACTTC. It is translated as CASSQGAGKYEQYF.

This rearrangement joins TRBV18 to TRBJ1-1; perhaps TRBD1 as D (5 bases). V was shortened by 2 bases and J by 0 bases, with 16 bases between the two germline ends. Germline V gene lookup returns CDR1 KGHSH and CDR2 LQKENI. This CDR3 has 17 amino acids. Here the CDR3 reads CASSPVNQGGLNTEAFF. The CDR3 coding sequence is TGTGCCAGCTCACCAGTCAACCAGGGCGGCCTGAACACTGAAGCTTTCTTT.

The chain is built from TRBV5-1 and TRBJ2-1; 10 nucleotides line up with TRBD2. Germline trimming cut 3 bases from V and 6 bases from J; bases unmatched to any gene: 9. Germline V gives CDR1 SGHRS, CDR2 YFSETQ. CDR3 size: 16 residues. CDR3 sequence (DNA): TGCGCCAGCAGCTCTAATCTAGCGGGAGTCGGCAATGAGCAGTTCTTC. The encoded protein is CASSSNLAGVGNEQFF.

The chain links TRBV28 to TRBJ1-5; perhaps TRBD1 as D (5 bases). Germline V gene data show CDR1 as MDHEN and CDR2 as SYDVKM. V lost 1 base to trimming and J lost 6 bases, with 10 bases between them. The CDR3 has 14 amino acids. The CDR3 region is CASSLFREGQPQHF. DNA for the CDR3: TGTGCCAGCAGTTTATTCAGGGAGGGTCAGCCCCAGCATTTT.

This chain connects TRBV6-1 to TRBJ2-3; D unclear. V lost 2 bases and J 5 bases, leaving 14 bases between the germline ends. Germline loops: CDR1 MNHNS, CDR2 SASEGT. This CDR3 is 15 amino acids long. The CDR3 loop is CASSEPARIGDTQYF. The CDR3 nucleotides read TGTGCCAGCAGTGAACCCGCTAGGATAGGAGATACGCAGTATTTT.

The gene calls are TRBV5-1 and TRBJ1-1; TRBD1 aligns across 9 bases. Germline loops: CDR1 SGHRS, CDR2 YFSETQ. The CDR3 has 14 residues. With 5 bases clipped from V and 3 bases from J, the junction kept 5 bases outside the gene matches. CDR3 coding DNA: TGCGCCAGCAGAGGGGACAGGGCTGACACTGAAGCTTTCTTT. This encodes CASRGDRADTEAFF.

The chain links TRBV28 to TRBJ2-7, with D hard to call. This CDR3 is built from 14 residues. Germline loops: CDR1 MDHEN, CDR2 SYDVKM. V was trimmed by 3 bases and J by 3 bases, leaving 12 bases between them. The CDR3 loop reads CASSFTDKDYEQYF. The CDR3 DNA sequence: TGTGCCAGCAGTTTCACTGACAAAGACTACGAGCAGTACTTC.

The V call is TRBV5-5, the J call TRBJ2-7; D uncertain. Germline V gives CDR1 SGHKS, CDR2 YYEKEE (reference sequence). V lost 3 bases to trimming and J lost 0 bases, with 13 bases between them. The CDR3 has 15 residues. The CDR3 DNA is TGTGCCAGCAGCTATACACTACACAACTCCTACGAGCAGTACTTC. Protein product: CASSYTLHNSYEQYF.

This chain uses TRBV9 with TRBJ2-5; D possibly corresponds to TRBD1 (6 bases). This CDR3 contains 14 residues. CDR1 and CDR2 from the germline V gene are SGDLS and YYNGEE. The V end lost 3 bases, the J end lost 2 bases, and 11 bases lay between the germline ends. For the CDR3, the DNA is TGTGCCAGCAGCGCGGACAGCATTCAAGAGACCCAGTACTTC. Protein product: CASSADSIQETQYF. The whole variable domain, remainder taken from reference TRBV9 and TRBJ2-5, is DSGVTQTPKHLITATGQRVTLRCSPRSGDLSVYWYQQSLDQGLQFLIQYYNGEERAKGNILERFSAQQFPDLHSELNLSSLELGDSALYFCASSADSIQETQYFGPGTRLLVL.